These 25 T cell receptor beta chains were all obtained from the same sample, sequenced in a study of blood T cell repertoires in COVID-19. TCRdb's copy holds only in-frame clones and misses some; the assay was immunoSEQ multiplex PCR. Among roughly 260,000 clones listed, about 90% were seen once. Material: PBMCs or T cells enriched from blood (not recorded which). The receptors were gathered from a human donor in a cohort exposed to, infected with or recovered from COVID-19 (not recorded which). The donor label of this sample is uncertain.

The chain combines TRBV7-2 with TRBJ1-3; D might be TRBD1 (6 bases). Germline V gene sequence: CDR1 SGHTA, CDR2 FQGNSA. The CDR3 spans 15 residues. Trimming took off 0 bases at V and 0 bases at J, with 6 bases between the two ends. The chain's CDR3 is CASSLAGGSGNTIYF. CDR3 DNA sequence: TGTGCCAGCAGCTTAGCAGGGGGCTCTGGAAACACCATATATTTT. Drawing the rest from reference TRBV7-2 and TRBJ1-3, the complete variable domain is GAGVSQSPSNKVTEKGKDVELRCDPISGHTALYWYRQSLGQGLEFLIYFQGNSAPDKSGLPSDRFSAERTGGSVSTLTIQRTQQEDSAVYLCASSLAGGSGNTIYFGEGSWLTVV.

The chain combines TRBV6-2 or TRBV6-3 with TRBJ1-5; 7 bases align to TRBD1. The junction had 17 bases not matched to a gene; V was cut back by 5 bases and J by 7 bases. The CDR3 extends over 17 amino acids. CDR1 MNHEY and CDR2 SVGEGT come from the germline V gene. The CDR3 DNA sequence: TGTGCCAGCAGTCTACAGCCGGTCAGGGGGAGGCAACAGCCCCAGCATTTT. Translation gives CASSLQPVRGRQQPQHF.

This clone was observed once. The same CDR3 is also encoded by other DNA sequences in this sample. The chain couples TRBV18 to TRBJ2-7; 9 bases line up with TRBD1. The CDR3 runs to 14 residues. The J segment lost 1 base and the V segment lost 3 bases, leaving 1 base of the junction unmatched. CDR1 and CDR2 from the germline V gene are KGHSH and LQKENI. CDR3 sequence: CASSPGTGSYEQYF. As DNA, the CDR3 is TGTGCCAGCTCACCTGGGACAGGGTCCTACGAGCAGTACTTC.

This clone was seen more than once but under ten times. This chain links TRBV4-2 with TRBJ2-1; 9 bases map to TRBD2. Losses at the gene ends were 1 base for V and 4 bases for J; bases not matched to a gene: 11. The CDR3 spans 18 residues. Per the germline V gene, CDR1 is LGHNA and CDR2 is YNFKEQ. CDR3 in amino acids: CASSQVWYPSGGYNEQFF. The CDR3 DNA follows: TGTGCCAGCAGCCAAGTTTGGTACCCAAGCGGGGGGTACAATGAGCAGTTCTTC.

The table lists this clone with a count of one. V and J are TRBV19 and TRBJ1-1; unclear D gene. This CDR3 contains 15 residues. V shed 4 bases and J shed 4 bases, with 16 bases lying between them. Germline CDR1 LNHDA, CDR2 SQIVND (reference sequence). Here the CDR3 reads CASSNYGVLGTEAFF. The DNA of the CDR3 is TGTGCCAGTAGTAATTACGGGGTTTTGGGCACTGAAGCTTTCTTT.

This chain's CDR3 is CASSQSTGYGYGYTF. CDR3 DNA: TGCGCCAGCAGCCAATCGACTGGATACGGCTATGGCTACACCTTC. This chain uses TRBV4-3 with TRBJ1-2; D gene ambiguous. V lost 2 bases and J 4 bases, leaving 14 bases between the germline ends. CDR3 length: 15 amino acids. Germline V lookup: CDR1 LGHNA, CDR2 YSLEER.

This chain joins TRBV29-1 and TRBJ1-2, with D maybe TRBD1 (5 bases). The CDR3 spans 14 residues. V was pared by 4 bases and J by 0 bases, with 12 bases between. Germline CDR1 and CDR2: SQVTM and ANQGSEA. The CDR3, as DNA: TGCAGCGTTGTGGTGGGGCGATCTAACTATGGCTACACCTTC. As protein: CSVVVGRSNYGYTF.

This chain connects TRBV12-5 to TRBJ1-5, with D possibly matching TRBD1 (5 bases). Trimming removed 9 bases at V and 5 bases at J, with 17 bases between. Germline V lookup: CDR1 LGHNT, CDR2 FRNRAP. There are 14 residues in the CDR3. The CDR3 region has the DNA TGTGCTAGCCAATCACGGGGGGAAGATCAGCCCCAGCATTTT. This gives the protein CASQSRGEDQPQHF.

The chain links TRBV4-1 to TRBJ1-2; D is possibly TRBD1 (6 bases). V was cut by 4 bases and J by 1 base, with 13 bases left in between. Germline assignment: CDR1 MGHRA and CDR2 YSYEKL. This CDR3 has 15 amino acids. CDR3 sequence: CASSRERQDNYGYTF. The DNA of the CDR3 is TGCGCCAGCAGCCGAGAGCGACAGGATAACTATGGCTACACCTTC.

This chain joins TRBV7-8 and TRBJ2-6; TRBD1 is a possible D gene (5 bases). The CDR3 totals 17 residues. The V gene lost 5 bases and the J gene lost 0 bases, with 14 bases spanning the gap. Germline V gene data show CDR1 as SGHVS and CDR2 as FQNEAQ. CDR3 nucleotide sequence: TGTGCCAGCAGCGGCCGAGACAGTGCCTCTGGGGCCAACGTCCTGACTTTC. It codes for CASSGRDSASGANVLTF.

The J gene is TRBJ1-2, the V gene TRBV5-6; the match to TRBD1 covers 10 bases. Germline V CDR1 and CDR2: SGHDT, YYEEEE. The CDR3 totals 12 residues. V was pared by 4 bases and J by 13 bases, with 7 bases of the junction left unmatched. The chain's CDR3 is CASSRGTGEPTF. The CDR3 coding sequence is TGTGCCAGCAGCAGAGGGACAGGGGAGCCCACCTTC.

The chain links TRBV2 to TRBJ2-2; the match to TRBD1 covers 7 bases. The CDR3 is 15 residues long. Trimming at V came to 4 bases and at J to 0 bases, leaving 2 bases not matched to a gene. From germline, CDR1 is SNHLY and CDR2 FYNNEI. The CDR3 DNA reads TGTGCCAGCAGTGGACAGGGCTCGAACACCGGGGAGCTGTTTTTT. Translating it yields CASSGQGSNTGELFF.

J is TRBJ2-5 and V is TRBV10-2; a possible D gene is TRBD2 (6 bases). The length of the CDR3 is 15 residues. V lost 4 bases to trimming and J lost 2 bases, with 14 bases between them. CDR1 WSHSY and CDR2 SAAADI come from the germline V gene. The CDR3 region is CASSGRVAAQETQYF. In DNA form, the CDR3 reads TGCGCCAGCAGTGGGAGAGTAGCGGCACAAGAGACCCAGTACTTC.

The V call is TRBV5-1, the J call TRBJ2-1; 8 bases are a match to TRBD2. V shed 4 bases and J 4 bases; nucleotides not matched to a gene: 10. This CDR3 is built from 16 residues. CDR1 and CDR2 from the germline V gene are SGHRS and YFSETQ. CDR3 in amino acids: CASSLLAGRRYNEQFF. CDR3 in DNA: TGCGCCAGCAGCCTCTTAGCGGGGAGGAGATACAATGAGCAGTTCTTC.

The chain uses TRBV7-2 and TRBJ2-5; 11 nucleotides agree with TRBD2. V dropped 4 bases and J dropped 1; count of bases not matched to a gene: 2. The CDR3 is made up of 15 amino acids. Germline V gene data show CDR1 as SGHTA and CDR2 as FQGNSA. For the CDR3, the DNA is TGTGCCAGCAGCTCGACTAGCGGGGCCCAAGAGACCCAGTACTTC. Its translation: CASSSTSGAQETQYF.

A word on this clone: Compared with germline, one end of the junction differs, possibly owing to a read error. The chain joins TRBV19 to TRBJ1-1; D is ambiguous. This CDR3 has 11 residues. Germline V gives CDR1 LNHDA, CDR2 SQIVND (reference sequence). The CDR3 loop is CASSIGIEAFF. For the CDR3, the DNA is TGTGCCAGCAGTATCGGGATCGAAGCTTTCTTT. Full variable domain (missing parts from reference TRBV19 and TRBJ1-1): DGGITQSPKYLFRKEGQNVTLSCEQNLNHDAMYWYRQDPGQGLRLIYYSQIVNDFQKGDIAEGYSVSREKKESFPLTVTSAQKNPTAFYLCASSIGIEAFFGQGTRLTVV.

This clone was recorded only once. CDR3 sequence (DNA): TGTGCCAGCAGCCCGGGGGTAAGTGGTGAGCAGTTCTTC. Encoded protein: CASSPGVSGEQFF. The rearrangement joins TRBV5-4 to TRBJ2-1; D possibly corresponds to TRBD2 (6 bases). The germline V and J ends were trimmed by 4 bases and 9 bases, with 14 bases remaining between them. CDR1 and CDR2 from the germline V gene are SGHNT and YYREEE (reference sequence). The CDR3 is made up of 13 amino acids.

The CDR3 loop is CASSSVVENNEQFF. The CDR3 nucleotides are TGTGCCAGCAGTTCGGTCGTAGAAAACAATGAGCAGTTCTTC. V gene TRBV6-6 combines with J gene TRBJ2-1; D is unresolved. Germline V gives CDR1 MNHNY, CDR2 SVGAGI (reference sequence). V was shortened by 4 bases and J by 5 bases, with 12 bases between the two germline ends. This CDR3 has 14 residues.

The rearrangement uses TRBV4-2 and TRBJ2-6; 8 bases match TRBD1. The CDR3 is 18 residues long. V shed 0 bases and J 2 bases; nucleotides not matched to a gene: 6. CDR1 is LGHNA and CDR2 is YNFKEQ in the germline V gene. As DNA, the CDR3 is TGTGCCAGCAGCCAAGAGGGGTTGGACAGGGCTGGGGCCAACGTCCTGACTTTC. The encoded protein is CASSQEGLDRAGANVLTF.

The rearrangement joins TRBV18 to TRBJ2-3; 12 nucleotides match TRBD2. The J segment lost 5 bases and the V segment lost 3 bases, leaving 6 bases of the junction unmatched. CDR1 and CDR2 (germline): KGHSH, LQKENI. The length of the CDR3 is 16 residues. The CDR3: CASSPETSGGKDTQYF. The CDR3 nucleotides are TGTGCCAGCTCACCGGAAACTAGCGGGGGGAAAGATACGCAGTATTTT.

This clone occurred once. The genes are TRBV2 and TRBJ1-5; 8 nucleotides match TRBD1. Germline V gene lookup returns CDR1 SNHLY and CDR2 FYNNEI. CDR3 length: 15 amino acids. The J segment lost 2 bases and the V segment lost 7 bases, leaving 7 bases of the junction unmatched. In nucleotides, the CDR3 is TGTGCCAGCACCTCCAGGACAGGGCGCAATCAGCCCCAGCATTTT. Translation: CASTSRTGRNQPQHF.

The chain employs TRBV5-1 and TRBJ2-7, with TRBD2 matching over 8 bases. Germline CDR1 reads SGHRS; CDR2 reads YFSETQ. The V segment lost 1 base and the J segment 10 bases; nucleotides outside the gene matches: 4. The CDR3 length is 12 residues. CDR3 sequence reads: CASSLRGGEQYF. DNA of the CDR3: TGCGCCAGCAGCTTGCGGGGGGGCGAACAGTACTTC.

The chain couples TRBV2 to TRBJ1-2; the D gene is possibly TRBD1 (5 bases). Trimming stripped 8 bases from V and 4 bases from J, with 11 bases between. This CDR3 has 12 amino acids. Germline CDR1 SNHLY, CDR2 FYNNEI. CDR3 sequence (DNA): TGTGCCAGCCAGGGCAGAGTCTATGGCTACACCTTC. As protein: CASQGRVYGYTF.

This chain links TRBV6-5 with TRBJ2-7; TRBD1 agrees at 7 bases. V shed 10 bases, J shed 6 bases, and the junction held 6 bases outside the gene matches. Germline assignment: CDR1 MNHEY and CDR2 SVGAGI. CDR3 length: 11 residues. The DNA of the CDR3 is TGTGCCATCGTAACAGGGGCCGAGCAGTACTTC. It specifies CAIVTGAEQYF.

The chain employs TRBV27 and TRBJ1-4, with unresolved D. The CDR3 extends over 14 amino acids. Germline V lookup: CDR1 MNHEY, CDR2 SMNVEV (reference sequence). V was cut by 2 bases and J by 3 bases, with 7 bases left in between. This CDR3 is CASSLSGPNEKLFF. The CDR3 region has the DNA TGTGCCAGCAGTTTAAGCGGGCCTAATGAAAAACTGTTTTTT.